The 25 T cell receptor beta chains presented below share a single source sample, sequenced in a study of OX40 agonist ivuxolimab in advanced cancers. The assay was immunoSEQ multiplex PCR, and TCRdb's table has in-frame clones only and misses some. The sample contains 85,000 to 100,000 clones, approximately 93% of which appear only once. Specimen: CD4+ or CD8+ T cells sorted from blood, collected in a trial of the OX40 agonist ivuxolimab. The receptor set was obtained from an adult with an advanced solid tumor such as melanoma, head and neck, liver or kidney cancer.

This chain joins TRBV6-1 and TRBJ1-3, with TRBD1 identical over 7 bases. The CDR3 has 14 amino acids. Trimming took 4 bases from V and 4 from J; bases not matched to a gene: 4. Per germline, CDR1 MNHNS and CDR2 SASEGT. The CDR3 nucleotides read TGTGCCAGCAGTGCGACAGGGACCGGAAACACCATATATTTT. This encodes CASSATGTGNTIYF.

The chain carries TRBV5-1 and TRBJ1-3; D is undetermined. Germline V gene data show CDR1 as SGHRS and CDR2 as YFSETQ. This CDR3 has 16 residues. Deletions cut 0 bases from V and 0 bases from J, with 10 bases between. As DNA, the CDR3 is TGCGCCAGCAGCTTGGACGGGAGAAGCTCTGGAAACACCATATATTTT. Protein sequence: CASSLDGRSSGNTIYF.

The chain couples TRBV9 to TRBJ1-1; perhaps TRBD1 as D (6 bases). Germline V gives CDR1 SGDLS, CDR2 YYNGEE. This CDR3 comprises 14 residues. V lost 0 bases to trimming and J lost 3 bases, with 9 bases between them. The CDR3 bases are TGTGCCAGCAGCGTAGGTGCAGGGGACACTGAAGCTTTCTTT. This gives the protein CASSVGAGDTEAFF.

The genes are TRBV4-1 and TRBJ2-7, with 10 bases fitting TRBD1. Looked up from germline, CDR1 is MGHRA and CDR2 is YSYEKL. CDR3 size: 14 residues. J was trimmed by 4 bases and V by 5 bases; bases with no gene match: 5. The chain's CDR3 is CASSAPGQGYEQYF. In DNA, the CDR3 is TGCGCCAGCAGCGCACCGGGACAGGGGTACGAGCAGTACTTC.

The chain couples TRBV29-1 to TRBJ2-3; the D gene is possibly TRBD1 (6 bases). CDR3 size: 14 residues. V gave up 4 bases and J gave up 8 bases, with 19 bases separating them. Germline V gene lookup returns CDR1 SQVTM and CDR2 ANQGSEA. The CDR3 DNA reads as TGCAGCGTTGCCGCGACAGGCATGGGAAGTACGCAGTATTTT. It codes for CSVAATGMGSTQYF.

The CDR3 is CASSLARAVTNYGYTF. As DNA, the CDR3 is TGTGCCAGCAGCTTAGCGCGAGCAGTAACTAACTATGGCTACACCTTC. The chain recombines TRBV7-2 with TRBJ1-2; unclear D gene. The V gene lost 0 bases and the J gene lost 0 bases, with 11 bases spanning the gap. CDR1 and CDR2 from the germline V gene are SGHTA and FQGNSA. This CDR3 has 16 residues.

The gene calls are TRBV4-3 and TRBJ1-6, with a possible D match to TRBD1 (5 bases). Germline values: CDR1 LGHNA, CDR2 YSLEER. V was trimmed by 4 bases and J by 5 bases, leaving 18 bases between them. This CDR3 has 17 amino acids. For the CDR3, the DNA is TGCGCCAGCAGCCCCCTCCCGCAGGGACCTAATAATTCACCCCTCCACTTT. Its translation: CASSPLPQGPNNSPLHF.

The chain employs TRBV4-1 and TRBJ2-2, with D tentatively TRBD2 (5 bases). With 1 base removed from V and 7 bases from J, the gap between germline ends came to 13 bases. Germline V gene sequence: CDR1 MGHRA, CDR2 YSYEKL. The CDR3 is 15 amino acids. This chain's CDR3 is CASSQVASGGGELFF. CDR3 DNA sequence: TGCGCCAGCAGCCAAGTCGCCAGCGGTGGCGGGGAGCTGTTTTTT.

The chain recombines TRBV19 with TRBJ1-1; D is perhaps TRBD1 (5 bases). Trimming cost V 3 bases and J 10 bases, with 18 bases left between them. This CDR3 has 14 residues. In germline, CDR1 is LNHDA, CDR2 SQIVND (reference sequence). The CDR3 loop is CASSIPTGPVLAFF. CDR3 in DNA: TGTGCCAGTAGTATCCCTACAGGCCCGGTATTAGCTTTCTTT.

This chain links TRBV28 with TRBJ1-1; D uncertain. The CDR3 length is 12 residues. V lost 3 bases and J lost 11, with 13 bases in between. Germline values: CDR1 MDHEN, CDR2 SYDVKM. CDR3 in DNA: TGTGCCAGCAGTTTGGGCCCGCAAGTGGCTTTCTTT. This codes for CASSLGPQVAFF.

The sample holds one count of this clone. The chain uses TRBV6-6 and TRBJ1-5, with 8 bases identical to TRBD1. The length of the CDR3 is 16 residues. V lost 2 bases, J lost 5 bases, and 8 bases stayed unmatched. Germline-derived CDR1 and CDR2 are MNHNY and SVGAGI (reference sequence). The CDR3 bases are TGTGCCAGCAGTTACGCGACAGGGGATCCCTATCAGCCCCAGCATTTT. Protein product: CASSYATGDPYQPQHF.

J is TRBJ2-6 and V is TRBV10-3; D not certain. This CDR3 is built from 14 residues. V lost 5 bases to trimming and J lost 1 base, with 6 bases between them. Looked up from germline, CDR1 is ENHRY and CDR2 is SYGVKD. CDR3 nucleotides: TGTGCCATCAGTAGAGATTCTGGGGCCAACGTCCTGACTTTC. It codes for CAISRDSGANVLTF.

CDR3 protein: CASSIRPTGGSEQYF. CDR3 in DNA: TGTGCCAGTAGTATACGCCCGACAGGGGGCAGCGAGCAGTACTTC. This rearrangement joins TRBV19 to TRBJ2-7; 10 nucleotides match TRBD1. The ends lost 2 bases at V and 6 bases at J; junction bases unmatched: 7. Germline V lookup: CDR1 LNHDA, CDR2 SQIVND (reference sequence). The CDR3 contains 15 residues. Drawing the rest from reference TRBV19 and TRBJ2-7, the complete variable domain is DGGITQSPKYLFRKEGQNVTLSCEQNLNHDAMYWYRQDPGQGLRLIYYSQIVNDFQKGDIAEGYSVSREKKESFPLTVTSAQKNPTAFYLCASSIRPTGGSEQYFGPGTRLTVT.

The genes are TRBV13 and TRBJ2-5; D call uncertain. This CDR3 has 12 amino acids. V was cut by 4 bases and J by 5 bases, with 8 bases left in between. Germline CDR1 is PRHDT and CDR2 is FYEKMQ (reference sequence). The CDR3 reads CASSSVYETQYF. CDR3 DNA sequence: TGTGCCAGCAGCTCAGTTTACGAGACCCAGTACTTC.

This rearrangement joins TRBV19 to TRBJ1-1; D is ambiguous. The germline V gene encodes CDR1 LNHDA and CDR2 SQIVND (reference sequence). This CDR3 spans 13 amino acids. V lost 9 bases to trimming and J lost 0 bases, with 11 bases between them. CDR3 nucleotides: TGTGCCAGCGCGCTAACAGTGAACACTGAAGCTTTCTTT. This sequence encodes CASALTVNTEAFF.

This clone was detected once. The V call is TRBV2, the J call TRBJ1-2; maybe TRBD1 (5 bases). Trimming shortened V by 6 bases and J by 8 bases, and 13 bases separated the two germline ends. This CDR3 has 12 amino acids. Germline values: CDR1 SNHLY, CDR2 FYNNEI. The CDR3 spells CASSLGGRGYTF. As DNA, the CDR3 is TGTGCCAGCAGCCTGGGGGGGAGAGGCTACACCTTC.

The rearrangement links TRBV5-6 to TRBJ2-6; tentatively, D is TRBD2 (6 bases). The CDR3 is 18 amino acids. The V end was cut by 0 bases, the J end by 1 base, with 14 bases between. The germline V gene encodes CDR1 SGHDT and CDR2 YYEEEE. In DNA form, the CDR3 reads TGTGCCAGCAGCTTGGTCGGGAGCTTCAATTCTGGGGCCAACGTCCTGACTTTC. Translating it yields CASSLVGSFNSGANVLTF.

This rearrangement joins TRBV7-8 to TRBJ2-7; weak D call: TRBD1 (5 bases). Trimming stripped 2 bases from V and 1 base from J, with 6 bases between. Germline V gene lookup returns CDR1 SGHVS and CDR2 FQNEAQ. The CDR3 loop spans 13 amino acids. As DNA, the CDR3 is TGTGCCAGCAGCTTAAGGGGATCCTACGAGCAGTACTTC. Residues: CASSLRGSYEQYF.

This clone was observed a handful of times. The CDR3 sequence: CASSLGGGEPQHF. CDR3 nucleotide sequence: TGTGCCAGCAGCTTAGGGGGAGGCGAGCCCCAGCATTTT. The rearrangement joins TRBV5-4 to TRBJ1-5; weak D call: TRBD1 (6 bases). Trimming removed 2 bases at V and 8 bases at J, with 11 bases between. The CDR3 runs to 13 residues. Germline loops: CDR1 SGHNT, CDR2 YYREEE (reference sequence). The full variable domain, its missing parts supplied by reference TRBV5-4 and TRBJ1-5, is ETGVTQSPTHLIKTRGQQVTLRCSSQSGHNTVSWYQQALGQGPQFIFQYYREEENGRGNFPPRFSGLQFPNYSSELNVNALELDDSALYLCASSLGGGEPQHFGDGTRLSIL.

The chain uses TRBV9 and TRBJ1-4; D not resolved. The V end was cut by 1 base, the J end by 8 bases, with 15 bases between. CDR3 length equals 15 residues. Germline V CDR1 and CDR2: SGDLS, YYNGEE. This CDR3 reads CASSVRVEPSEKLFF. The CDR3 region has the DNA TGTGCCAGCAGCGTAAGGGTAGAGCCTTCAGAAAAACTGTTTTTT. The whole variable domain, filled in from reference TRBV9 and TRBJ1-4, reads DSGVTQTPKHLITATGQRVTLRCSPRSGDLSVYWYQQSLDQGLQFLIQYYNGEERAKGNILERFSAQQFPDLHSELNLSSLELGDSALYFCASSVRVEPSEKLFFGSGTQLSVL.

The CDR3 DNA reads as TGTGCCAGTATCGGGACAGCTTATAATGAAAAACTGTTTTTT. Protein sequence: CASIGTAYNEKLFF. The chain is built from TRBV19 and TRBJ1-4, with TRBD1 identical over 7 bases. CDR3 size: 14 residues. V gave up 7 bases and J gave up 4 bases; unmatched junction bases: 6. Germline CDR1 is LNHDA and CDR2 is SQIVND (reference sequence).

The chain carries TRBV9 and TRBJ2-2; a possible D gene is TRBD2 (6 bases). Looked up from germline, CDR1 is SGDLS and CDR2 is YYNGEE. With 6 bases removed from V and 3 bases from J, the gap between germline ends came to 12 bases. This CDR3 has 14 residues. Here the CDR3 DNA reads TGTGCCAGCAAAGGGCTAGCGTACACCGGGGAGCTGTTTTTT. Its protein product is CASKGLAYTGELFF.

This clone was detected once. J is TRBJ1-5 and V is TRBV19, with TRBD1 matching over 8 bases. The germline CDR1 and CDR2 sequences are LNHDA and SQIVND (reference sequence). This CDR3 has 15 residues. Trimming at V came to 0 bases and at J to 7 bases, leaving 5 bases not matched to a gene. The CDR3 sequence is CASSIDGQGRQPQHF. CDR3 coding DNA: TGTGCCAGTAGTATAGATGGACAGGGACGACAGCCCCAGCATTTT.

CDR3 amino acids: CASSHQGGMIYEQYF. In DNA form, the CDR3 reads TGTGCCAGCAGTCATCAGGGGGGGATGATCTACGAGCAGTACTTC. J is TRBJ2-7 and V is TRBV7-6, with D perhaps TRBD1 or TRBD2 (7 bases each). The CDR3 is 15 amino acids. Between the trimmed V and J ends, which lost 6 bases and 3 bases, there was a span of 18 bases. Per the germline V gene, CDR1 is SGHVS and CDR2 is FNYEAQ.

The chain joins TRBV5-1 to TRBJ1-1; tentatively, D is TRBD1 (5 bases). Germline values: CDR1 SGHRS, CDR2 YFSETQ. This CDR3 spans 15 amino acids. V lost 2 bases, J lost 6 bases, and 17 bases lay in between. The CDR3 bases are TGCGCCAGCAGCTTCTCCGGGGGGACGAGCGCTGAAGCTTTCTTT. Protein sequence: CASSFSGGTSAEAFF.